This section outlines one T cell receptor beta chain sequence together with its context. The antigen remains unidentified. Generation of TCR beta cDNA was performed by 5'RACE template switching incorporating UMIs. TCRdb re-called the 5' RACE reads and shows each CDR3 protein once, DNA omitted. Its clone listing holds about 110,000 distinct CDR3 sequences. These data originate in a study of T cells expressing NK-cell markers. Study-level information: CD3+CD56+NKG2C+, CD3+CD56+NKG2C- and CD3+CD56-NKG2C+ T cells, once sorted, supplied the TCR beta repertoires. Regarding the study as a whole: A few donors likewise had their CD3+CD56-NKG2C+ fraction led by these clonotypes.

Germline V lookup: CDR1 SEHNR, CDR2 FQNEAQ (reference sequence). The CDR3 totals 13 residues. This clonotype was sampled from a woman between 18 and 70 years old in good health. Sequencing was done on a sample of blood T cells: a sorted CD56 or NKG2C T cell subset, CD4+ or CD8+ T cells, or bulk PBMC T cells (not recorded which). The chain links TRBV7-9 to TRBJ2-5. This CDR3 reads CASSSSTEETQYF.